Below, one TCR beta chain is given with its context. V was cut by 1 base and J by 4 bases, with 12 bases left in between. The CDR3 spans 15 residues. Germline V gives CDR1 SGHRS, CDR2 YFSETQ. The data stem from a study of PD-1 blockade in classical Hodgkin lymphoma. Every patient had relapsed following autologous stem cell transplantation, and cohorts differed in brentuximab vedotin exposure. Profiling relied on immunoSEQ multiplex PCR, and the TCRdb table lists in-frame clones only, not all of them. The sample consists of more than 90,000 clones, about four fifths of them appearing once. Sequences were derived from peripheral blood mononuclear cells (PBMCs), sampled before the second cycle of nivolumab. The rearrangement joins TRBV5-1 to TRBJ2-1; D gene ambiguous. This receptor was identified in a human donor with classical Hodgkin lymphoma. The CDR3 region has the DNA TGCGCCAGCAGCTTGCTCCGGCCTGAGTACAATGAGCAGTTCTTC. Encoded protein: CASSLLRPEYNEQFF.